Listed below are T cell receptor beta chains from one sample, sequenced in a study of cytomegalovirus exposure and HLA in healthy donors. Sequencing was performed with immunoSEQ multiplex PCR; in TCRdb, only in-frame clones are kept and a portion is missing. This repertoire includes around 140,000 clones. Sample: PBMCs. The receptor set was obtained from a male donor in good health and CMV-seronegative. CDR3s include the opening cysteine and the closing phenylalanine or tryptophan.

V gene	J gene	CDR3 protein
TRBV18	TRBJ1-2	CASSPPNMGARGYTF
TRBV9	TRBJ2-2	CASSVEGAGELFF
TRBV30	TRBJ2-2	CAWTPGTAAGELFF
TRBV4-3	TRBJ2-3	CASSQVAGGEGKDTQYF
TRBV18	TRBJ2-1	CASSVGLAGNEQFF
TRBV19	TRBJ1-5	CASSPAPWTGVNQPQHF
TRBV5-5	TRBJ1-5	CASSLGPTAGQPQHF
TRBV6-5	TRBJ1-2	CASSYLTGKGDYGYTF
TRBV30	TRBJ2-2	CAWTRWGRDTGELFF
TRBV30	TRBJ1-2	CAWSGPRAYGYTF
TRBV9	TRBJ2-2	CASSVTSGGVGELFF
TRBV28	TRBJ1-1	CASRSHRNTEAFF
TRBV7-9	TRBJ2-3	CASSSGLAGKTDTQYF
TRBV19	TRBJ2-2	CASRESGTGGELFF